This record looks at one TCR beta chain sequence and its context. The antigen remains unidentified. The CDR3 totals 13 residues. Germline CDR1 reads MGHRA; CDR2 reads YSYEKL. The second PCR ran about 6 to 12 cycles with a sample-barcoded 5' primer and J-beta primers. TCRdb analysed the 5' RACE reads with MiXCR anew, one entry per CDR3 protein. The data hold 1,500,000 or so distinct CDR3 sequences, with approximately 43% observed a single time. The sample belongs to a study of blood T cells in healthy people across ages. Findings and limits, study-wide: There were more naive CD4+ cells and higher diversity in long-lived donors than in aged donors. PBMCs went unsorted, and a conclusive naive versus antigen-experienced comparison was therefore prevented.

The rearrangement links TRBV4-1 to TRBJ2-5; D uncertain. The assigned J gene may be wrong: the sequence end matches TRBJ2-7 better. The source of this sequence is a young woman in good health. The sequenced material came from blood. The CDR3 nucleotides read TGCGCCAGCAGCCAAGTTCGGAATCACGAGCAGTACTTC. Protein sequence: CASSQVRNHEQYF.